This T cell receptor (beta chain) was captured in a study of shared clonotypes between healthy human individuals. Overall study results and limits: Investigators expected sequencing depth to affect clonotype sharing among donors.

The assay was run at deep level. Data came from immunoSEQ multiplex PCR; TCRdb stores just in-frame clones and leaves some out. Among about 2,100,000 clones listed, about 92% were seen once. Concerning this clone: Its antigen is currently unknown.

Germline trimming cut 6 bases from V and 4 bases from J; bases unmatched to any gene: 15. The CDR3 spans 19 residues. Germline V gene sequence: CDR1 LNHDA, CDR2 SQIVND (reference sequence). Terminally differentiated effector memory CD45RA+ cells were excluded by CCR7 positive selection of CD45RO-negative cells. Specimen: naive CD8+ T cells from PBMCs. The clonotype was recovered from a young man in good health. Some clones in this sample may be carry-over from other donors' samples. This chain joins TRBV19 and TRBJ2-3; 14 bases agree with TRBD2. CDR3 DNA: TGTGCCAGTAGGATGGTCGGGACTAGCGGGAGAGGGTGGGCAGATACGCAGTATTTT. It yields the protein CASRMVGTSGRGWADTQYF.